The clone carrying this T cell receptor (beta chain) was observed a handful of times. As yet, its antigen is unknown. The sample originates from a study of T-cell reconstitution after alpha-beta-depleted transplantation in children. Findings of the study overall: Some patients' high day-60 TCRbeta diversity was attributed to recipient cells surviving conditioning. Reportedly, roughly two months post-transplant, alpha-beta T cells arose from several hundred expanded graft clones. Most T-cell counts and diversity one year after the transplant came from T cells that were newly produced.

For TCRbeta, the library was prepared with unique molecular identifiers. MiXCR, run by TCRdb on the PCR reads, gives a single entry per CDR3 protein. The sample includes roughly 350,000 distinct CDR3 sequences, 15% to 20% of them seen just once. The V end was cut by 0 bases, the J end by 7 bases, with 8 bases between. The CDR3 spans 14 residues. Looked up from germline, CDR1 is SGDLS and CDR2 is YYNGEE. Sample: PBMCs, mostly from graft donor cells, taken 360 days after TCRalphabeta/CD19-depleted stem cell transplant. The rearrangement uses TRBV9 and TRBJ1-6, with D hard to call. This sequence originates from a male patient aged 2-15 years who had a stem cell transplant for acute lymphoblastic leukemia, so the T cells may come from the graft donor. The CDR3 sequence is CASSVEGLNSPLHF. The CDR3 DNA sequence: TGTGCCAGCAGCGTAGAGGGCCTGAATTCACCCCTCCACTTT.